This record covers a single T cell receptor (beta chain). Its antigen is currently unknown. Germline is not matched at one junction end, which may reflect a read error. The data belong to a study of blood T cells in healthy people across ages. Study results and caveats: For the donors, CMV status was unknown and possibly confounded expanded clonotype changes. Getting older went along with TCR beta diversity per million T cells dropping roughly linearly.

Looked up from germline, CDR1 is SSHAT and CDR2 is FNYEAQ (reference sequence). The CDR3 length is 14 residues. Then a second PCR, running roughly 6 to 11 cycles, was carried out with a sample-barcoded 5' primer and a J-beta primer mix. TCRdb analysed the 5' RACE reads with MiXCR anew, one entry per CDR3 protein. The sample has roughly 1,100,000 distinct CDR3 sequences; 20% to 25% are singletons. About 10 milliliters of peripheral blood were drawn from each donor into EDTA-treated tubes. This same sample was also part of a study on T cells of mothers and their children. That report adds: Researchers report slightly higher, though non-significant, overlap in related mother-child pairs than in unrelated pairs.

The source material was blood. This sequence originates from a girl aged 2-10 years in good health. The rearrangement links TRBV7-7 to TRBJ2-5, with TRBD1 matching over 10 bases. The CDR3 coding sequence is TGTGCTAGCAGCCTGACAGGGGGCGAAGGGACCCAGTACTTC. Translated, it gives CASSLTGGEGTQYF.